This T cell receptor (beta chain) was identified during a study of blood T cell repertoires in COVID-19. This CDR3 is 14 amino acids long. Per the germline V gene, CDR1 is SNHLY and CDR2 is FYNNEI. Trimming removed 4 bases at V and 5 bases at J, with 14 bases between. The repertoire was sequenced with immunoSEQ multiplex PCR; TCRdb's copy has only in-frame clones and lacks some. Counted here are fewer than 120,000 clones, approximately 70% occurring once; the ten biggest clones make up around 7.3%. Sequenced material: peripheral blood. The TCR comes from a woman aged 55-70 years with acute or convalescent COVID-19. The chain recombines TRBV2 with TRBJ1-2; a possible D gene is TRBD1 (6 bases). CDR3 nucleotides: TGTGCCAGCAGTGTCCCGGACAGCAGATATGGCTACACCTTC. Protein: CASSVPDSRYGYTF.